The 27 T cell receptor beta chains below were found in one sample sequenced in a study of response to subunit inactivated influenza vaccine. Each CDR3 protein gets one entry after TCRdb re-called the RT-PCR reads with MiXCR. The data hold fewer than 600,000 distinct CDR3 sequences, with approximately 7.3% observed a single time. Sequencing was performed on PBMCs from blood, taken roughly 24 months after vaccination. All receptors come from a man aged 50 to 69 who received an inactivated influenza vaccine.

The chain carries TRBV7-6 and TRBJ2-1; D is perhaps TRBD2 (5 bases). V dropped 1 base and J dropped 0 bases, with 16 bases sitting between them. Germline-derived CDR1 and CDR2 are SGHVS and FNYEAQ. The CDR3 runs 18 residues. CDR3 nucleotide sequence: TGTGCCAGCAGCTTAGGATGGCGCGGGCCGAGCTCCTACAATGAGCAGTTCTTC. This sequence encodes CASSLGWRGPSSYNEQFF.

This clonotype occurred a few times. The chain joins TRBV10-3 to TRBJ1-1, with D possibly matching TRBD1 (6 bases). This CDR3 has 13 amino acids. Trimming left V 4 bases short and J 5 bases short, with 11 bases between. Germline lookup yields CDR1 ENHRY and CDR2 SYGVKD. The DNA of the CDR3 is TGTGCCATCAGTGCAACACAGGGTACTGAAGCTTTCTTT. Translated, it gives CAISATQGTEAFF.

This clonotype was seen repeatedly, ten times or more. This chain uses TRBV7-2 with TRBJ2-3; D unresolved. Trimming cost V 5 bases and J 3 bases, with 6 bases left between them. Germline V gene sequence: CDR1 SGHTA, CDR2 FQGNSA. This CDR3 comprises 12 residues. The CDR3 loop reads CASSIMTDTQYF. The CDR3, as DNA: TGTGCCAGCAGCATCATGACAGATACGCAGTATTTT.

This clonotype was counted between two and nine times. The V gene is TRBV5-1, the J gene TRBJ2-7; 8 bases fit TRBD2. Trimming cost V 1 base and J 6 bases; bases outside gene matches: 6. The germline V gene encodes CDR1 SGHRS and CDR2 YFSETQ. The CDR3 runs 14 residues. CDR3 protein: CASSLRSGGGEQYF. In nucleotides, the CDR3 is TGCGCCAGCAGCTTGCGATCGGGAGGGGGCGAGCAGTACTTC. The full variable domain, its missing parts supplied by reference TRBV5-1 and TRBJ2-7, is KAGVTQTPRYLIKTRGQQVTLSCSPISGHRSVSWYQQTPGQGLQFLFEYFSETQRNKGNFPGRFSGRQFSNSRSEMNVSTLELGDSALYLCASSLRSGGGEQYFGPGTRLTVT.

This clonotype was recorded many times. V is TRBV12-3 or TRBV12-4 and J is TRBJ1-6; 7 bases align to TRBD1. After removal of 5 bases from V and 4 bases from J, the junction contained 11 bases not matched to a gene. The CDR3 has 17 amino acids. The chain's CDR3 is CASSGDSPEDYNSPLHF. The CDR3 DNA follows: TGTGCCAGCAGTGGGGACAGCCCCGAGGATTATAATTCACCCCTCCACTTT.

This clonotype has a handful of counts. J is TRBJ2-5 and V is TRBV7-8; 8 bases are shared with TRBD1. V shed 5 bases and J 5 bases; nucleotides not matched to a gene: 13. The CDR3 sequence is 16 residues long. CDR1 SGHVS and CDR2 FQNEAQ come from the germline V gene. The CDR3 loop reads CASSKQDRARTETQYF. In nucleotides, the CDR3 is TGTGCCAGCAGCAAACAGGACAGGGCGAGAACGGAGACCCAGTACTTC.

This clonotype has just a few counts. This chain uses TRBV4-3 with TRBJ2-3, with D hard to call. This CDR3 has 14 amino acids. Germline loops: CDR1 LGHNA, CDR2 YSLEER. V lost 2 bases and J lost 5, with 11 bases in between. The CDR3: CASSQSSGRDTQYF. The DNA for the CDR3 is TGCGCCAGCAGCCAATCTTCCGGCCGAGATACGCAGTATTTT.

This clonotype showed up many times. V is TRBV10-2 and J is TRBJ2-7; D ambiguous. The CDR3 runs 15 residues. Germline V CDR1 and CDR2: WSHSY, SAAADI. V was cut by 5 bases and J by 3 bases, with 17 bases left in between. CDR3 in amino acids: CASSHDRPTYYEQYF. CDR3 sequence (DNA): TGCGCCAGCAGTCACGACCGACCAACCTACTACGAGCAGTACTTC.

This clonotype was seen a handful of times. This chain connects TRBV4-1 to TRBJ1-5; D is perhaps TRBD1 (5 bases). The germline V gene encodes CDR1 MGHRA and CDR2 YSYEKL. The CDR3 is 17 amino acids. V lost 3 bases and J lost 0, with 15 bases in between. The DNA for the CDR3 is TGCGCCAGCAGCCACGATGAGGGGCTATATAGCAATCAGCCCCAGCATTTT. Translated, it gives CASSHDEGLYSNQPQHF.

This clonotype was seen more than once but under ten times. The chain couples TRBV9 to TRBJ1-2; 7 nucleotides match TRBD1. The V gene end was trimmed by 3 bases and the J gene end by 4 bases; junction bases not matched to a gene: 9. Germline V gene lookup returns CDR1 SGDLS and CDR2 YYNGEE. The CDR3 is 15 amino acids. The CDR3 DNA reads TGTGCCAGCAGCGATACAGGGGCGATGGGCTATGGCTACACCTTC. Its protein product is CASSDTGAMGYGYTF.

As for this clonotype: At one end the junction does not follow the germline gene, possibly because of a read error. The rearrangement uses TRBV3-1 and TRBJ2-3, with D unresolved. Germline V gene lookup returns CDR1 LGHDT and CDR2 YNNKEL (reference sequence). This CDR3 contains 15 residues. The DNA of the CDR3 is TGTGCCTGCAGCCAGTACCTCCCCTTCACAGATACGCAGTATTTT. Residues: CACSQYLPFTDTQYF.

This sequence joins TRBV7-9 and TRBJ2-1, with D maybe TRBD2 (5 bases). The CDR3 totals 16 residues. In germline, CDR1 is SEHNR, CDR2 FQNEAQ (reference sequence). Between the trimmed V and J ends, which lost 5 bases and 8 bases, there was a span of 22 bases. The CDR3 DNA follows: TGTGCCAGCAGCCAACGGGGAGAGACTGCGGGTCATGAGCAGTTCTTC. It is translated as CASSQRGETAGHEQFF.

The chain has TRBV5-6 and TRBJ1-1, with D possibly matching TRBD1 (5 bases). Germline lookup yields CDR1 SGHDT and CDR2 YYEEEE. Between the trimmed V and J ends, which lost 3 bases and 6 bases, there was a span of 15 bases. This CDR3 region has 14 residues. The CDR3 sequence is CASSSRPGGAEAFF. CDR3 nucleotides: TGTGCCAGCAGCTCCCGCCCCGGGGGGGCTGAAGCTTTCTTT.

This clonotype was observed a few times. The V gene is TRBV5-1, the J gene TRBJ2-1, with TRBD2 matching 8 bases. The CDR3 spans 15 residues. Trimming removed 0 bases from V and 8 bases from J; junction bases left unmatched: 7. In germline, CDR1 is SGHRS, CDR2 YFSETQ. For the CDR3, the DNA is TGCGCCAGCAGCTTGGGGGGACTAGGCACGGATGAGCAGTTCTTC. Translating it yields CASSLGGLGTDEQFF.

This clonotype appeared many times. The rearrangement joins TRBV6-5 to TRBJ1-4, with TRBD1 matching over 8 bases. The germline gives CDR1 MNHEY, CDR2 SVGAGI. CDR3 length equals 12 residues. The V segment lost 6 bases and the J segment 6 bases; nucleotides outside the gene matches: 0. The CDR3: CASRTGDEKLFF. Written as DNA, the CDR3 is TGTGCCAGCAGGACAGGGGATGAAAAACTGTTTTTT.

The sample holds a few counts of this clonotype. J is TRBJ2-2 and V is TRBV5-6; TRBD1 matches at 7 bases. V dropped 4 bases and J dropped 3; count of bases not matched to a gene: 6. From germline, CDR1 is SGHDT and CDR2 YYEEEE. There are 15 residues in the CDR3. CDR3 residues: CASSRVDRDTGELFF. CDR3 nucleotides: TGTGCCAGCAGCCGGGTCGACAGGGACACCGGGGAGCTGTTTTTT.

This clonotype was found a few times. CDR3 sequence: CASSLRHPSLNTEAFF. As DNA, the CDR3 is TGTGCCAGCAGCCTTCGACACCCCTCCCTGAACACTGAAGCTTTCTTT. The rearrangement joins TRBV7-2 to TRBJ1-1; D remains ambiguous. Between the trimmed V and J ends, which lost 5 bases and 0 bases, there was a span of 16 bases. This CDR3 comprises 16 residues. Per germline, CDR1 SGHTA and CDR2 FQGNSA.

The chain joins TRBV7-9 to TRBJ2-5; 9 bases line up with TRBD2. V lost 1 base, J lost 5 bases, and 5 bases stayed unmatched. The CDR3 covers 15 residues. Germline loops: CDR1 SEHNR, CDR2 FQNEAQ (reference sequence). The CDR3 DNA reads as TGTGCCAGCAGCTTAGAAGCGGGGGGTATTGAGACCCAGTACTTC. Its translation is CASSLEAGGIETQYF.

This CDR3 reads CASSYYAGGSYNEQFF. The CDR3 DNA reads TGTGCCAGCAGTTACTATGCGGGAGGGTCCTACAATGAGCAGTTCTTC. The rearrangement links TRBV6-5 to TRBJ2-1, with 9 bases aligning to TRBD2. The CDR3 loop spans 16 amino acids. Germline loops: CDR1 MNHEY, CDR2 SVGAGI. After removal of 1 base from V and 1 base from J, the junction contained 2 bases not matched to a gene.

This clonotype was counted only a few times. V is TRBV6-1 and J is TRBJ1-4; 9 nucleotides agree with TRBD1. Germline assignment: CDR1 MNHNS and CDR2 SASEGT. CDR3 size: 13 residues. V was clipped by 11 bases and J by 8 bases; unmatched bases: 9. CDR3 amino acids: CAGSQGAREKLFF. In DNA, the CDR3 is TGTGCCGGATCACAGGGGGCGCGAGAAAAACTGTTTTTT.

This clonotype was seen a handful of times. The chain uses TRBV11-1 and TRBJ2-1; D could derive from TRBD1 or TRBD2 (5 bases each). V lost 1 base to trimming and J lost 5 bases, with 21 bases between them. CDR1 and CDR2 from the germline V gene are SGHAT and FQDESV (reference sequence). The CDR3 contains 18 residues. The CDR3 sequence: CASSLDLGRRPLDNEQFF. As DNA, the CDR3 is TGTGCCAGCAGCTTAGATTTGGGACGGAGGCCATTAGACAATGAGCAGTTCTTC.

The gene calls are TRBV4-1 and TRBJ2-7; D tentatively fits TRBD1 or TRBD2 (5 bases each). Germline V gene lookup returns CDR1 MGHRA and CDR2 YSYEKL. Trimming took off 4 bases at V and 7 bases at J, with 17 bases between the two ends. There are 14 residues in the CDR3. CDR3 sequence: CASSPQHGAGEQYF. CDR3 DNA sequence: TGCGCCAGCAGCCCCCAGCACGGGGCGGGTGAGCAGTACTTC.

V is TRBV28 and J is TRBJ2-1; 10 positions agree with TRBD2. After removal of 5 bases from V and 6 bases from J, the junction contained 19 bases not matched to a gene. This CDR3 is 19 amino acids long. The germline V gene has CDR1 MDHEN and CDR2 SYDVKM. The CDR3 DNA sequence: TGTGCCAGCAGTCACACCCGAGCGCTAGCGGGGGATTATAGCAATGAGCAGTTCTTC. This codes for CASSHTRALAGDYSNEQFF. Full variable domain (rest looked up from reference TRBV28 and TRBJ2-1): DVKVTQSSRYLVKRTGEKVFLECVQDMDHENMFWYRQDPGLGLRLIYFSYDVKMKEKGDIPEGYSVSREKKERFSLILESASTNQTSMYLCASSHTRALAGDYSNEQFFGPGTRLTVL.

This clonotype was observed at least ten times. The CDR3 is CASMRILAGKPKETQYF. The DNA for the CDR3 is TGTGCCAGCATGCGAATATTAGCGGGCAAACCAAAAGAGACCCAGTACTTC. This chain connects TRBV7-8 to TRBJ2-5, with TRBD2 matching 7 bases. Losses at the gene ends were 7 bases for V and 3 bases for J; bases not matched to a gene: 17. This CDR3 is built from 17 residues. Germline CDR1 reads SGHVS; CDR2 reads FQNEAQ.

V usage is TRBV4-2 and J usage is TRBJ2-7; tentative D call: TRBD2 (5 bases). Germline loops: CDR1 LGHNA, CDR2 YNFKEQ. This CDR3 is built from 15 residues. The ends were cut back, 1 base at V and 2 bases at J, with 12 bases in the middle. The CDR3 region has the DNA TGTGCCAGCAGCCAAGGTGGGTCCGGGACCTACGAGCAGTACTTC. Translation gives CASSQGGSGTYEQYF.

This clonotype appeared many times. The genes are TRBV7-8 and TRBJ2-4, with D unresolved. Germline lookup yields CDR1 SGHVS and CDR2 FQNEAQ. Trimming removed 1 base at V and 0 bases at J, with 10 bases between. This CDR3 has 16 amino acids. The CDR3 is CASSLGGVLAKNIQYF. The DNA of the CDR3 is TGTGCCAGCAGCTTAGGTGGCGTGCTAGCCAAAAACATTCAGTACTTC.

The chain carries TRBV4-3 and TRBJ2-5; TRBD2 is a possible D gene (6 bases). CDR1 and CDR2 (germline): LGHNA, YSLEER. V lost 0 bases and J lost 4, with 9 bases in between. This CDR3 has 14 amino acids. The CDR3 DNA is TGCGCCAGCAGCCAAGATCAGACTAGAGAGACCCAGTACTTC. Its protein product is CASSQDQTRETQYF.